Listed here are 27 T cell receptor beta chains from one sample, sequenced in a study of T cell therapy after organ transplantation. These receptors have no identified antigens. Measured with immunoSEQ multiplex PCR; TCRdb has only the in-frame clones, and not every one. Of 20,000 or so clones listed, 84% were seen once; the top ten hold around a third. Time point in this sample: 20-29 weeks after completion of therapy. This sample comprised CD8+ T cells from blood, obtained after autologous CMV-specific T cell therapy. The receptor set was obtained from a human patient who had received a solid organ transplant and had CMV disease. Some of these T cells may belong to the graft donor.

The chain employs TRBV6-6 and TRBJ1-1; no clear D gene. The V and J ends lost 2 bases and 1 base respectively, with 8 bases between them. This CDR3 is 14 amino acids long. Germline-derived CDR1 and CDR2 are MNHNY and SVGAGI (reference sequence). This CDR3 is CASSYNAGNTEAFF. CDR3 bases: TGTGCCAGCAGTTACAACGCAGGGAACACTGAAGCTTTCTTT.

The chain couples TRBV5-1 to TRBJ1-2; tentative D call: TRBD1 (5 bases). Germline V gives CDR1 SGHRS, CDR2 YFSETQ. Deletions cut 5 bases from V and 4 bases from J, with 18 bases between. The CDR3 covers 15 residues. CDR3 DNA sequence: TGCGCCAGCAGATCTACGGGGGGTGACGGCTATGGCTACACCTTC. Translating it yields CASRSTGGDGYGYTF.

The chain recombines TRBV6-5 with TRBJ1-1, with D maybe TRBD1 (5 bases). V dropped 5 bases and J dropped 0 bases, with 7 bases sitting between them. There are 13 residues in the CDR3. Germline lookup yields CDR1 MNHEY and CDR2 SVGAGI. The CDR3 DNA sequence: TGTGCCAGCAGTCCACAGGTGAACACTGAAGCTTTCTTT. Encoded protein: CASSPQVNTEAFF.

This clone was picked up one time. The chain carries TRBV18 and TRBJ2-2; 12 bases are a match to TRBD2. This CDR3 spans 18 amino acids. Per the germline V gene, CDR1 is KGHSH and CDR2 is LQKENI. V trimming: 0 bases; J trimming: 6 bases; junction bases outside the gene matches: 8. CDR3 protein: CASSPPTSGSSGAGELFF. In DNA, the CDR3 is TGTGCCAGCTCACCACCGACTAGCGGGAGTTCTGGGGCCGGGGAGCTGTTTTTT.

V usage is TRBV4-1 and J usage is TRBJ1-5; maybe TRBD1 (5 bases). Trimming took off 1 base at V and 4 bases at J, with 11 bases between the two ends. The CDR3 loop spans 15 amino acids. The V gene's germline CDR1 is MGHRA and CDR2 YSYEKL. As DNA, the CDR3 is TGCGCCAGCAGCCAAGCGGGGCATATGAATCAGCCCCAGCATTTT. Its protein product is CASSQAGHMNQPQHF.

A word on this clone: This specimen includes other DNA sequences encoding the same CDR3. The V call is TRBV27, the J call TRBJ2-7; D may be TRBD2 (6 bases). Trimming removed 2 bases from V and 1 base from J, with 6 bases in between. CDR3 length equals 13 residues. In germline, CDR1 is MNHEY, CDR2 SMNVEV (reference sequence). The CDR3 DNA follows: TGTGCCAGCAGTTTAGGGACTTCCTACGAGCAGTACTTC. This translates into CASSLGTSYEQYF.

The chain couples TRBV7-9 to TRBJ2-7; 11 bases are shared with TRBD2. CDR1 is SEHNR, CDR2 FQNEAQ, per germline (reference sequence). The CDR3 has 14 amino acids. Trimming at V came to 5 bases and at J to 2 bases, leaving 2 bases not matched to a gene. This CDR3 reads CASSEGLAAYEQYF. CDR3 DNA: TGTGCCAGCAGCGAGGGACTAGCGGCCTACGAGCAGTACTTC.

This clone is classed as medium-sized. The rearrangement links TRBV4-3 to TRBJ1-4; maybe TRBD1 (6 bases). Germline CDR1 LGHNA, CDR2 YSLEER. The CDR3 is made up of 17 amino acids. Trimming removed 0 bases from V and 8 bases from J, with 19 bases in between. The CDR3 here is CASSQDPFRGSDEKLFF. The CDR3 DNA reads TGCGCCAGCAGCCAAGACCCTTTCAGGGGCAGTGACGAAAAACTGTTTTTT.

The chain links TRBV27 to TRBJ2-3; 7 bases align to TRBD2. There are 19 residues in the CDR3. J was trimmed by 7 bases and V by 2 bases; bases with no gene match: 21. Germline V gives CDR1 MNHEY, CDR2 SMNVEV (reference sequence). In nucleotides, the CDR3 is TGTGCCAGCAGTTTACTTAGGGCGGGAGCCGTCCGAGCTAGACATACGCAGTATTTT. It is translated as CASSLLRAGAVRARHTQYF.

This clone is medium-sized (0.01 to 0.1%) within its sample. V usage is TRBV6-4 and J usage is TRBJ2-2, with D unclear. The V end was cut by 0 bases, the J end by 1 base, with 9 bases between. CDR1 and CDR2 (germline): MRHNA, SNTAGT. The CDR3 is 16 amino acids. This CDR3 is CASSDSMSGNTGELFF. CDR3 sequence (DNA): TGTGCCAGCAGTGACTCGATGAGTGGGAACACCGGGGAGCTGTTTTTT.

Of note for this clone: The junction departs from germline at one end; a sequencing error may be responsible. The gene calls are TRBV27 and TRBJ2-6; D unclear. The CDR3 is 13 amino acids. Looked up from germline, CDR1 is MNHEY and CDR2 is SMNVEV (reference sequence). DNA of the CDR3: TGTGCCAGCAGTCTTGGTGGGACCAACGTCCTGACTTTC. Translating it yields CASSLGGTNVLTF.

The chain carries TRBV11-2 and TRBJ2-2, with 8 bases identical to TRBD2. This CDR3 region has 13 residues. Trimming cost V 6 bases and J 6 bases; bases outside gene matches: 3. The germline V gene encodes CDR1 SGHAT and CDR2 FQNNGV. CDR3 sequence: CASRGLDPGELFF. The CDR3, as DNA: TGTGCCAGCAGGGGACTAGATCCCGGGGAGCTGTTTTTT.

This chain uses TRBV6-5 with TRBJ1-5, with a possible D match to TRBD1 (6 bases). Germline CDR1 is MNHEY and CDR2 is SVGAGI. V was clipped by 2 bases and J by 1 base, with 9 bases between them. The CDR3 has 15 residues. CDR3 sequence (DNA): TGTGCCAGCAGTTACGTACAGGGAAGCAATCAGCCCCAGCATTTT. Residues: CASSYVQGSNQPQHF.

The J gene is TRBJ2-1, the V gene TRBV9, with 7 bases identical to TRBD1. The CDR3 is 14 amino acids. Per the germline V gene, CDR1 is SGDLS and CDR2 is YYNGEE. J gave up 9 bases and V 3 bases, and 9 bases lay outside the gene matches. The CDR3 DNA reads TGTGCCAGCAGCGCCAGAATAGGGGGCGTTGAGCAGTTCTTC. It yields the protein CASSARIGGVEQFF.

The chain has TRBV21-1 and TRBJ1-6. TRBV21-1 is deemed a pseudogene. This CDR3 contains 15 residues. The CDR3 bases are TGTGCCAGCAGCAATTATTCAGAGGCCAATTCACCCCTCCACTTT. It translates to CASSNYSEANSPLHF.

The genes are TRBV4-2 and TRBJ2-3; D unclear. V shed 0 bases and J shed 2 bases, with 15 bases lying between them. This CDR3 has 17 residues. Germline CDR1 is LGHNA and CDR2 is YNFKEQ. CDR3: CASSQDLFAATTDTQYF. CDR3 sequence (DNA): TGTGCCAGCAGCCAAGATCTTTTCGCCGCTACCACAGATACGCAGTATTTT.

The chain joins TRBV27 to TRBJ1-1; unclear D gene. The CDR3 loop spans 15 amino acids. V dropped 5 bases and J dropped 3 bases, with 16 bases sitting between them. Germline CDR1 is MNHEY and CDR2 is SMNVEV (reference sequence). The CDR3 spells CASSPVQRDYTEAFF. The CDR3 DNA follows: TGTGCCAGCAGTCCCGTCCAGAGAGATTACACTGAAGCTTTCTTT.

The chain links TRBV9 to TRBJ1-1; D is unclear. Looked up from germline, CDR1 is SGDLS and CDR2 is YYNGEE. The V and J ends lost 1 base and 1 base respectively, with 8 bases between them. This CDR3 contains 14 residues. The DNA of the CDR3 is TGTGCCAGCAGCGTATCCAGCCAGAACACTGAAGCTTTCTTT. It translates to CASSVSSQNTEAFF.

The CDR3 bases are TGTGCCAGCAGTTTATTCGCAGGGTCATACTACGAGCAGTACTTC. As protein: CASSLFAGSYYEQYF. This chain connects TRBV27 to TRBJ2-7; D is possibly TRBD1 (5 bases). Trimming removed 1 base at V and 3 bases at J, with 13 bases between. CDR1 and CDR2 from the germline V gene are MNHEY and SMNVEV (reference sequence). CDR3 length equals 15 residues.

The chain carries TRBV19 and TRBJ2-1, with 10 positions matching TRBD2. Germline V gene data show CDR1 as LNHDA and CDR2 as SQIVND (reference sequence). V shed 6 bases, J shed 1 base, and the junction held 6 bases outside the gene matches. CDR3 length: 16 residues. CDR3 DNA: TGTGCCAGTAGAATCCTTAGCGGGGGGTCCTACAATGAGCAGTTCTTC. Its protein is CASRILSGGSYNEQFF.

J is TRBJ2-7 and V is TRBV7-2; D unresolved. The CDR3 has 11 residues. Trimming stripped 3 bases from V and 2 bases from J, with 2 bases between. Germline CDR1 SGHTA, CDR2 FQGNSA. Here the CDR3 DNA reads TGTGCCAGCAGCTTCGCCTACGAGCAGTACTTC. Translation: CASSFAYEQYF.

The gene calls are TRBV4-1 and TRBJ1-1, with TRBD1 matching 7 bases. V was clipped by 0 bases and J by 3 bases; unmatched bases: 4. Germline V gene data show CDR1 as MGHRA and CDR2 as YSYEKL. The CDR3 has 15 amino acids. The CDR3 loop reads CASSQDRQGDTEAFF. The DNA of the CDR3 is TGCGCCAGCAGCCAAGATCGACAGGGCGACACTGAAGCTTTCTTT.

The chain carries TRBV4-2 and TRBJ2-7; D could derive from TRBD1 or TRBD2 (5 bases each). Trimming took off 0 bases at V and 0 bases at J, with 12 bases between the two ends. This CDR3 spans 16 amino acids. In germline, CDR1 is LGHNA, CDR2 YNFKEQ. DNA of the CDR3: TGTGCCAGCAGCCAAGACGAGGGGACCGGCTCCTACGAGCAGTACTTC. Translated, it gives CASSQDEGTGSYEQYF.

The genes are TRBV28 and TRBJ2-5; D tentatively fits TRBD1 or TRBD2 (5 bases each). This CDR3 contains 14 residues. Trimming pared 6 bases from V and 5 bases from J, leaving 16 bases between. Germline V lookup: CDR1 MDHEN, CDR2 SYDVKM. The CDR3 region is CASRGTGPYETQYF. DNA of the CDR3: TGTGCCAGCAGGGGAACGGGACCCTATGAGACCCAGTACTTC.

The chain links TRBV5-8 to TRBJ2-7; the D call may be TRBD1 or TRBD2 (5 bases each). V shed 4 bases and J shed 3 bases, with 11 bases lying between them. Germline-derived CDR1 and CDR2 are SGHTS and YDEGEE. The CDR3 has 13 residues. In DNA, the CDR3 is TGTGCCAGCAGCAACCGGGACCGCTACGAGCAGTACTTC. Residues: CASSNRDRYEQYF.

This chain uses TRBV19 with TRBJ2-6, with a tentative D call TRBD1 (6 bases). Germline V gene data show CDR1 as LNHDA and CDR2 as SQIVND (reference sequence). V was cut by 5 bases and J by 2 bases, with 13 bases left in between. This CDR3 region has 16 residues. CDR3 region: CASSEDSGAGANVLTF. The CDR3 DNA sequence: TGTGCCAGTAGTGAGGACAGCGGCGCTGGGGCCAACGTCCTGACTTTC.

The chain recombines TRBV28 with TRBJ1-2, with D unclear. The germline CDR1 and CDR2 sequences are MDHEN and SYDVKM. The CDR3 sequence is 16 residues long. The germline V and J ends were trimmed by 2 bases and 1 base, with 14 bases remaining between them. In nucleotides, the CDR3 is TGTGCCAGCAGTTTACGGGTCGGGCAGATTAACTATGGCTACACCTTC. Amino acids: CASSLRVGQINYGYTF.